The TCR beta chain described here comes from a study of blood T cell repertoires in COVID-19. Method: immunoSEQ multiplex PCR; TCRdb's copy keeps in-frame clones and lacks some. This sample has about 200,000 clones, with 86% found just once. This TCR derives from a man aged 40-49 years with acute COVID-19. Input material: PBMCs or T cells enriched from blood (not recorded which).

The CDR3 DNA is TGTGCCAGCAGTTACTCGAACAACGAGCAGTACTTC. The encoded protein is CASSYSNNEQYF. The chain has TRBV6-6 and TRBJ2-7; D is undetermined. CDR3 length: 12 amino acids. Trimming pared 0 bases from V and 5 bases from J, leaving 5 bases between. Germline CDR1 and CDR2: MNHNY and SVGAGI (reference sequence).